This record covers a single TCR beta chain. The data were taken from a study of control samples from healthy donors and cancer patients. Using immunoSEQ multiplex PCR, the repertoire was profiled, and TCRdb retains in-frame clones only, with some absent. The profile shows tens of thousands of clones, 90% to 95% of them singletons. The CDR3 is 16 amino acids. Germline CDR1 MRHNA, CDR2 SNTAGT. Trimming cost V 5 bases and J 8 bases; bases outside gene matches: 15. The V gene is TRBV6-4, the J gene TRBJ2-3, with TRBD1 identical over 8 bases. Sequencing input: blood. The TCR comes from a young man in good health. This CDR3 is CASSPRAGQGDGTQYF. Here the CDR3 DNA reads TGTGCCAGCAGTCCCCGGGCAGGACAGGGAGACGGTACGCAGTATTTT.